There are a few counts of the clone carrying this T cell receptor (beta chain). Its antigen remains unidentified. Nucleic acids came from premalignant or tumor cells enriched by macro-dissection. Clones were sequenced by immunoSEQ multiplex PCR, and TCRdb holds only the in-frame ones, with some missing. In the table there are 35,000 to 40,000 clones, roughly four fifths of which are singletons. The source of the sample is a study of immune evolution from preneoplasia to lung adenocarcinoma. Regarding the study as a whole: Top clone frequencies peaked in normal lung, apparently declining through invasive adenocarcinoma. Clonality was highest in normal lung, lower in later-stage lesions apparently. T cell clonality was higher in KRAS-mutant than EGFR-mutant or wild-type nodules.

The CDR3 runs to 15 residues. The junction had 8 bases not matched to a gene; V was cut back by 6 bases and J by 0 bases. CDR1 is SQVTM, CDR2 ANQGSEA, per germline. The chain joins TRBV29-1 to TRBJ2-1; 7 nucleotides align to TRBD2. The TCR was taken from a person in their sixties with lung adenocarcinoma. The source material was FFPE invasive lung adenocarcinoma tissue. The CDR3 is CSVILARSSYNEQFF. For the CDR3, the DNA is TGCAGCGTCATACTAGCGAGAAGCTCCTACAATGAGCAGTTCTTC.